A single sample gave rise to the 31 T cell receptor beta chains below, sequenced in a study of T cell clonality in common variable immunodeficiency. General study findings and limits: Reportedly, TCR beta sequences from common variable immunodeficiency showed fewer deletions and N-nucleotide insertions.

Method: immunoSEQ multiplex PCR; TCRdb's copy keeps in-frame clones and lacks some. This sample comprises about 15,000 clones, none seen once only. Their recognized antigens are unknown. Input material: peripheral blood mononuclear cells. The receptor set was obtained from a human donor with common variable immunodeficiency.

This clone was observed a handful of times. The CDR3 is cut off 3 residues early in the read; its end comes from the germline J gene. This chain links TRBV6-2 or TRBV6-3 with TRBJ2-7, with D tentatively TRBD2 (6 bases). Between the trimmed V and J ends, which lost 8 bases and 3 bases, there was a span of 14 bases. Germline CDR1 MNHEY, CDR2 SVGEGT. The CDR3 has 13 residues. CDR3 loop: CASGSGGLYEQYF. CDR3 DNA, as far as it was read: TGTGCCAGCGGTAGTGGGGGACTCTACGAG.

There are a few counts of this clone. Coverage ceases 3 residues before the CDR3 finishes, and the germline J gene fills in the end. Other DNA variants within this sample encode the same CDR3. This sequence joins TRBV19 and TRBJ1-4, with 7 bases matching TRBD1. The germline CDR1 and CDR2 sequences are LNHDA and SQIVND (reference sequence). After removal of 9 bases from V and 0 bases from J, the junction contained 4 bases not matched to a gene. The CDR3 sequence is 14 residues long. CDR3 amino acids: CASSTGATNEKLFF. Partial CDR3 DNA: TGTGCCAGCTCTACAGGGGCAACTAATGAAAAA.

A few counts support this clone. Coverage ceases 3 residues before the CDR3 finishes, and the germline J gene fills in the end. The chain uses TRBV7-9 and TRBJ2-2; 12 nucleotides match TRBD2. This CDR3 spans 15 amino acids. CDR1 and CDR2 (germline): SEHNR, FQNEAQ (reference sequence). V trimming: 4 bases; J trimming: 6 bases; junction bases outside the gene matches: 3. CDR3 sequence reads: CASSSLAGGSGELFF. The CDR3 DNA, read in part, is TGTGCCAGCAGCTCCCTAGCGGGGGGGTCCGGGGAG. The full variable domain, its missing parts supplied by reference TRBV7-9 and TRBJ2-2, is DTGVSQNPRHKITKRGQNVTFRCDPISEHNRLYWYRQTLGQGPEFLTYFQNEAQLEKSRLLSDRFSAERPKGSFSTLEIQRTEQGDSAMYLCASSSLAGGSGELFFGEGSRLTVL.

Partial CDR3 DNA: TGTGCCAGCAGCTTAGATGTCAGAAGCTCCTATAATTCACCC. It is translated as CASSLDVRSSYNSP. The full CDR3 sequence reads CASSLDVRSSYNSPLHF. V and J are TRBV7-6 and TRBJ1-6, with no clear D. The read gets to within 3 residues of the CDR3 end, and the germline J gene fills in the rest. Trimming removed 1 base from V and 0 bases from J, with 10 bases in between. Germline-derived CDR1 and CDR2 are SGHVS and FNYEAQ. The CDR3 runs to 17 residues.

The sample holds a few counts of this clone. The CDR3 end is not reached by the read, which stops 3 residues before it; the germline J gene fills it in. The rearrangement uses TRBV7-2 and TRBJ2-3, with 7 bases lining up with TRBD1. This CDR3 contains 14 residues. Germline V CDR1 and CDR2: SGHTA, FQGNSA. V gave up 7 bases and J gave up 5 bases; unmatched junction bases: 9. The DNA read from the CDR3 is TGTGCCAGCACCTTCCTACAGGGGAGAGATACG. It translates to CASTFLQGRDT. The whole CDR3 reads CASTFLQGRDTQYF.

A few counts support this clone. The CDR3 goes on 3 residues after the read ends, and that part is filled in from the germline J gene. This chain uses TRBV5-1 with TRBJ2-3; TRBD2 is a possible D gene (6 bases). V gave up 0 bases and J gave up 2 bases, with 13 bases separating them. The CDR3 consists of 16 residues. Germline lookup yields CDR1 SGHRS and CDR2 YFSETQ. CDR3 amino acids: CASSLATTGDTDTQYF. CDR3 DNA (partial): TGCGCCAGCAGCTTGGCAACCACGGGGGACACAGATACG.

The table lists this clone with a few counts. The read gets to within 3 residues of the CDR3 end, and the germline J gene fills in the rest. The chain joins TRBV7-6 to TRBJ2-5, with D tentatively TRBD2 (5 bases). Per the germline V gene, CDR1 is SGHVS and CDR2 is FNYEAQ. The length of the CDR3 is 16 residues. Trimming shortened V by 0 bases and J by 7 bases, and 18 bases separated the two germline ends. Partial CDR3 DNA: TGTGCCAGCAGCTTAGCGTCTCGGGGTACCGGTGGGACC. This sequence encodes CASSLASRGTGGT. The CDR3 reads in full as CASSLASRGTGGTQYF. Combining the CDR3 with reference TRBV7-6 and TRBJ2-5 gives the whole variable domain GAGVSQSPRYKVTKRGQDVALRCDPISGHVSLYWYRQALGQGPEFLTYFNYEAQQDKSGLPNDRFSAERPEGSISTLTIQRTEQRDSAMYRCASSLASRGTGGTQYFGPGTRLLVL.

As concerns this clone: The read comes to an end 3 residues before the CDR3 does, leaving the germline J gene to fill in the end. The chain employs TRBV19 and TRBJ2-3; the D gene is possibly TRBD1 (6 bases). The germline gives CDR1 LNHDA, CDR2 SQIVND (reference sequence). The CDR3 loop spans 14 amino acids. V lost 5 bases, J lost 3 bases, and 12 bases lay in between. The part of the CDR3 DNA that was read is TGTGCCAGTAGTTTGAGGGGGTCGACAGATACG. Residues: CASSLRGSTDT. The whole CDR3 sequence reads CASSLRGSTDTQYF.

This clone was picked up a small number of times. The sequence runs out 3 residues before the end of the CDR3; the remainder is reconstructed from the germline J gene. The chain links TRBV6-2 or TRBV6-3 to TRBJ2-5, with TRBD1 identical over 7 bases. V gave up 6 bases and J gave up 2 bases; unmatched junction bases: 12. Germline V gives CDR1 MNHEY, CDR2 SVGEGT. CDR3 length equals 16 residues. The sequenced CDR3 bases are TGTGCCAGCAGCCCACAGGGGAGTCGTTTACAAGAGACC. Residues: CASSPQGSRLQET. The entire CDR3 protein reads CASSPQGSRLQETQYF.

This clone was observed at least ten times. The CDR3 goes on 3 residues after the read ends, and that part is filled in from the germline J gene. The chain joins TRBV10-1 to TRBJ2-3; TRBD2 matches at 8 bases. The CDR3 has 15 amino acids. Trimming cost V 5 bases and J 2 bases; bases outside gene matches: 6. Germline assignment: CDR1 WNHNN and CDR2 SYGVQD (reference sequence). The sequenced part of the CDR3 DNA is TGCGCCAGCAGTATTCAAGCGGGAGACACAGATACG. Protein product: CASSIQAGDTDT. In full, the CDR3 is CASSIQAGDTDTQYF.

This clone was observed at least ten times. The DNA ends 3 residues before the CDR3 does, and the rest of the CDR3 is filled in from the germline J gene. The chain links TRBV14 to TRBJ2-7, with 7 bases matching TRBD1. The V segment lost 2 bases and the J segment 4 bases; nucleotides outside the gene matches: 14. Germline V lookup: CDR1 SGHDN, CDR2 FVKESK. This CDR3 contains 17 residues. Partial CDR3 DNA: TGTGCCAGCAGCCAACTTGGGCAGGGCCAGGGGGTTTACGAG. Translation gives CASSQLGQGQGVYE. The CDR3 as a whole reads CASSQLGQGQGVYEQYF.

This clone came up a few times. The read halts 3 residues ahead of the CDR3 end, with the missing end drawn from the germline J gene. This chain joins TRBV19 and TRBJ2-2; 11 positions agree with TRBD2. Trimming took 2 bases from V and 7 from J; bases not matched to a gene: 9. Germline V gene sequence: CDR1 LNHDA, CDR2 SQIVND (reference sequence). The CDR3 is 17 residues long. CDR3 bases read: TGTGCCAGTAGTATACGGCTAGCGGGAGGTAGTCACGGGGAG. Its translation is CASSIRLAGGSHGE. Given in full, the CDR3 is CASSIRLAGGSHGELFF.

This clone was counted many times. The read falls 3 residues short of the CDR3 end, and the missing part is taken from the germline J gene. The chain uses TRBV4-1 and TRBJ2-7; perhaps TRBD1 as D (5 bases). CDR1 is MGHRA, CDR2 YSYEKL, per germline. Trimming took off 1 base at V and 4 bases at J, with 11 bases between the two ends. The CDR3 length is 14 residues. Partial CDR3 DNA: TGCGCCAGCAGCCAAGGACAGAATAGGTACGAG. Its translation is CASSQGQNRYE. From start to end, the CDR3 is CASSQGQNRYEQYF.

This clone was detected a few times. CDR3 loop: CASSQQGLLSYEQYF. CDR3 bases read: TGTGCCAGCAGCCAACAGGGTTTGCTCTCCTACGAG. The chain couples TRBV7-3 to TRBJ2-7, with a weak D call TRBD1 (6 bases). The CDR3 is cut off 3 residues early in the read; its end comes from the germline J gene. CDR3 length: 15 residues. V lost 5 bases to trimming and J lost 0 bases, with 14 bases between them. CDR1 SGHTA and CDR2 FQGTGA come from the germline V gene.

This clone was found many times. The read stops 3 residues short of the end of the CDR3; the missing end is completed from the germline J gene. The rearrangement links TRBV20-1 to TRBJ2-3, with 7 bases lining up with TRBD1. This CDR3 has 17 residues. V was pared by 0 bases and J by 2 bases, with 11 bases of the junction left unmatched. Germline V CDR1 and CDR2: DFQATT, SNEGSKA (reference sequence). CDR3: CSARDARQGFFTDTQYF. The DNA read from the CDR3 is TGCAGTGCTAGAGATGCCAGACAGGGTTTCTTCACAGATACG.

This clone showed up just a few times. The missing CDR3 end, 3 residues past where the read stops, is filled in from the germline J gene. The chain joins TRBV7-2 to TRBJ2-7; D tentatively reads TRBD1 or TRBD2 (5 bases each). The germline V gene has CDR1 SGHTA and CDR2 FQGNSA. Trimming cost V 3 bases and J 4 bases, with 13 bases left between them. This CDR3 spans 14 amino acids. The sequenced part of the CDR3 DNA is TGTGCCAGCAGCTTCGAGGGGAGCCGATACGAG. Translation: CASSFEGSRYE. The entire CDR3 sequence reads CASSFEGSRYEQYF.

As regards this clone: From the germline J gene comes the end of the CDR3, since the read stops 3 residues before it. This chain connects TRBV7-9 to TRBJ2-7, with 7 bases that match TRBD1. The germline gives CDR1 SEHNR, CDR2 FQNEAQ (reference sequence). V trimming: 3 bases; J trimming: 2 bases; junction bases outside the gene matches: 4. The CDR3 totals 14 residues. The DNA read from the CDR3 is TGTGCCAGCAGCTTGGGACAGCTTCCCTACGAG. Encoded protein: CASSLGQLPYE. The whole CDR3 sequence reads CASSLGQLPYEQYF.

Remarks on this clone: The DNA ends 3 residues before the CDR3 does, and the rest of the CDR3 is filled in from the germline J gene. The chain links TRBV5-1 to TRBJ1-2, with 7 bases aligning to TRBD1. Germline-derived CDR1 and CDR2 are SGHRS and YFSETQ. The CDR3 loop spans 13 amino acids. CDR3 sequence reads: CASSLVQGLGYTF. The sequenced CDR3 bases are TGCGCCAGCAGCTTGGTACAGGGGTTGGGC.

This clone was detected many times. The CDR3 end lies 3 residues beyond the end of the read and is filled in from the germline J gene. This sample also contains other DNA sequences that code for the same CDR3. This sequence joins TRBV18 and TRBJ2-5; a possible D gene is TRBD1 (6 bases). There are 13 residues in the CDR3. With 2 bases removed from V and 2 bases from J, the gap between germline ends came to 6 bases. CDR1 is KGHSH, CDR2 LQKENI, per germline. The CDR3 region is CASSPTGQETQYF. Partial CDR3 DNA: TGTGCCAGCTCACCAACAGGGCAAGAGACC. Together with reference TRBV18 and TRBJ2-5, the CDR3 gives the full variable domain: NAGVMQNPRHLVRRRGQEARLRCSPMKGHSHVYWYRQLPEEGLKFMVYLQKENIIDESGMPKERFSAEFPKEGPSILRIQQVVRGDSAAYFCASSPTGQETQYFGPGTRLLVL.

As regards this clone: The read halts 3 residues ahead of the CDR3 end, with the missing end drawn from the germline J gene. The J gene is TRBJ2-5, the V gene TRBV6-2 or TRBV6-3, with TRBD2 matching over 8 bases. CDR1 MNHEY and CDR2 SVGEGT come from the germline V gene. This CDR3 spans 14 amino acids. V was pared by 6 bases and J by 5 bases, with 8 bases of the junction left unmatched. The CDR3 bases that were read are TGTGCCAGCAGAAAAGCGGGGGCCGGGGAGACC. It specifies CASRKAGAGET. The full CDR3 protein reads CASRKAGAGETQYF.

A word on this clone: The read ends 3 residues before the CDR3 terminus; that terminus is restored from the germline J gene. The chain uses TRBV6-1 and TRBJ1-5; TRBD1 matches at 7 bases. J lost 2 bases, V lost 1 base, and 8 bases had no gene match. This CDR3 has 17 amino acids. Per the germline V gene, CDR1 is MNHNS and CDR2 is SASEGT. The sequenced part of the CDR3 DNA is TGTGCCAGCAGTGAAGAGACAGGGATACTGGGCAATCAGCCC. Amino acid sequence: CASSEETGILGNQP. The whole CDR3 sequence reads CASSEETGILGNQPQHF.

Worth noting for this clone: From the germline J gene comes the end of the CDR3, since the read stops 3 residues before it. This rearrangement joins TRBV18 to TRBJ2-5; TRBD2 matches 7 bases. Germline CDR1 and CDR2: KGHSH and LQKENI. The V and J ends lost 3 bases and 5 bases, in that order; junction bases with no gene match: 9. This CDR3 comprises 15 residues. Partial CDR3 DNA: TGTGCCAGCTCACCGGACTTTTCCGGGGGGGAGACC. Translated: CASSPDFSGGET. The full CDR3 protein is CASSPDFSGGETQYF.

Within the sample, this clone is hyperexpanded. CDR3 DNA (partial): TGCAGCGTTGAAGATACGGGGGGG. Translation: CSVEDTGG. In full, the CDR3 reads CSVEDTGGAFF. The genes are TRBV29-1 and TRBJ1-1; D is possibly TRBD1 (5 bases). The CDR3 extends 3 residues past the end of the read, so its final part is completed from the germline J gene. The CDR3 covers 11 residues. Germline CDR1 reads SQVTM; CDR2 reads ANQGSEA.

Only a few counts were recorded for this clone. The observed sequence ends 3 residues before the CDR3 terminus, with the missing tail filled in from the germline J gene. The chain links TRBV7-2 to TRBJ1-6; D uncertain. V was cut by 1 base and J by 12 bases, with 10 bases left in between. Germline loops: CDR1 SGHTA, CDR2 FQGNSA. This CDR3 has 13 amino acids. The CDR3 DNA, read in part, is TGTGCCAGCAGCTTAGAACGGGGAGTACCC. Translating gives CASSLERGVP. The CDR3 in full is CASSLERGVPLHF.

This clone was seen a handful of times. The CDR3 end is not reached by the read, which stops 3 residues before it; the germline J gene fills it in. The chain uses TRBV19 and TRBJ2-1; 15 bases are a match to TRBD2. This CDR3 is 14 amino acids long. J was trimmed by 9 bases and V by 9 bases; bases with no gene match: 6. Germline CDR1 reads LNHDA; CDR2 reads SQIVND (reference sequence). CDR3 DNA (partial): TGTGCCAGCCGGACTAGCGGGAGGGTAGGTGAG. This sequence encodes CASRTSGRVGE. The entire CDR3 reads CASRTSGRVGEQFF.

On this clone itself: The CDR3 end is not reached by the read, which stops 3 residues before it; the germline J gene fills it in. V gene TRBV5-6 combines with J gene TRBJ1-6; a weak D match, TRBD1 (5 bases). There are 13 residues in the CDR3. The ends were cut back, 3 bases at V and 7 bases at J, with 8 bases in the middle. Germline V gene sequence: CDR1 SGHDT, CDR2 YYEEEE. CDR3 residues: CASSWGQNSPLHF. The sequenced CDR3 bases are TGTGCCAGCAGCTGGGGCCAGAATTCACCC.

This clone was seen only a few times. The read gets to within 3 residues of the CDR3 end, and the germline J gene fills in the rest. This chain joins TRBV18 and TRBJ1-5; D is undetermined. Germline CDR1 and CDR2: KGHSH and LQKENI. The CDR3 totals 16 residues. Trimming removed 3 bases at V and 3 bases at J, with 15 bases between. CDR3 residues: CASSPNVGTANQPQHF. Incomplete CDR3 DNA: TGTGCCAGCTCACCGAACGTGGGTACAGCCAATCAGCCC.

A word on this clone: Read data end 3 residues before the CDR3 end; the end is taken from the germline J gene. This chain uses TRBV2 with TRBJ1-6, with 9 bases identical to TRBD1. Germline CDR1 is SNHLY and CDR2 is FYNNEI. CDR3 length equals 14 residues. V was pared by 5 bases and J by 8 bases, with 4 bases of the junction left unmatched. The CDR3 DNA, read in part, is TGTGCCAGCAGTAGGGACAGGGTCGATTCACCC. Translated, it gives CASSRDRVDSP. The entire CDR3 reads CASSRDRVDSPLHF. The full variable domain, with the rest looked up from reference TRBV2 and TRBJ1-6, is EPEVTQTPSHQVTQMGQEVILRCVPISNHLYFYWYRQILGQKVEFLVSFYNNEISEKSEIFDDQFSVERPDGSNFTLKIRSTKLEDSAMYFCASSRDRVDSPLHFGNGTRLTVT.

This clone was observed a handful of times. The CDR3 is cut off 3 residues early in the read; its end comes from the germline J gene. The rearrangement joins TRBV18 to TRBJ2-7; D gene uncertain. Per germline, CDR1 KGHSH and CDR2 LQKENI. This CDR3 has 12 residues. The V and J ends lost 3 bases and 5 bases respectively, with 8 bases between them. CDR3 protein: CASSPADNEQYF. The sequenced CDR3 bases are TGTGCCAGCTCACCGGCCGACAACGAG.

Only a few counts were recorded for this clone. Here the CDR3 reads CASTIRRNSPLHF. Partial CDR3 DNA: TGTGCCAGCACCATCAGGAGAAATTCACCC. The chain joins TRBV2 to TRBJ1-6; D unresolved. The read gets to within 3 residues of the CDR3 end, and the germline J gene fills in the rest. The germline V and J ends were trimmed by 7 bases and 7 bases, with 11 bases remaining between them. The CDR3 consists of 13 residues. Germline values: CDR1 SNHLY, CDR2 FYNNEI.

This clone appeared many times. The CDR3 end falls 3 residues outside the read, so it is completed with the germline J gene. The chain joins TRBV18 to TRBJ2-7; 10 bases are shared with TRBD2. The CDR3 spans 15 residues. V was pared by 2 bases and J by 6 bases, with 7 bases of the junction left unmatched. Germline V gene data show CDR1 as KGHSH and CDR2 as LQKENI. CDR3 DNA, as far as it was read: TGTGCCAGCTCACCAGGGCTAGCGGGAGCCTTCGAG. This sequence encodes CASSPGLAGAFE. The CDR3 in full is CASSPGLAGAFEQYF.